The following is a T cell receptor (beta chain) sequence with its context. Its antigen remains unidentified. This CDR3 contains 14 residues. CDR1 and CDR2 from the germline V gene are MGHDK and SYGVNS. V gave up 1 base and J gave up 5 bases, with 11 bases separating them. These data are taken from a study of beta chain features in type 1 diabetes. Study outcomes and limitations: Shorter TCRB CDR3s, moderately but significantly so, were found in Type 1 diabetes patients in all four CD4+ subsets.

There was one heparinised blood draw per donor, averaging roughly 0.12 L. All of the sorted populations showed purity greater than 95%. Every isolated RNA sample was fully reverse transcribed, so sequencing captured expressed TCRB transcripts. The data were produced by immunoSEQ multiplex PCR, yet TCRdb's version contains in-frame clones alone and is incomplete. In the table there are 600,000 or so clones, more than 13% of which are singletons. The sequenced sample was naive CD4+ T cells from blood. This receptor was taken from a man between 18 and 35 years old with type 1 diabetes. The genes are TRBV25-1 and TRBJ1-2; no definite D call. CDR3 bases: TGTGCCAGCAGTGAATCTGCGGTGGCGTATGGCTACACCTTC. Translated: CASSESAVAYGYTF.